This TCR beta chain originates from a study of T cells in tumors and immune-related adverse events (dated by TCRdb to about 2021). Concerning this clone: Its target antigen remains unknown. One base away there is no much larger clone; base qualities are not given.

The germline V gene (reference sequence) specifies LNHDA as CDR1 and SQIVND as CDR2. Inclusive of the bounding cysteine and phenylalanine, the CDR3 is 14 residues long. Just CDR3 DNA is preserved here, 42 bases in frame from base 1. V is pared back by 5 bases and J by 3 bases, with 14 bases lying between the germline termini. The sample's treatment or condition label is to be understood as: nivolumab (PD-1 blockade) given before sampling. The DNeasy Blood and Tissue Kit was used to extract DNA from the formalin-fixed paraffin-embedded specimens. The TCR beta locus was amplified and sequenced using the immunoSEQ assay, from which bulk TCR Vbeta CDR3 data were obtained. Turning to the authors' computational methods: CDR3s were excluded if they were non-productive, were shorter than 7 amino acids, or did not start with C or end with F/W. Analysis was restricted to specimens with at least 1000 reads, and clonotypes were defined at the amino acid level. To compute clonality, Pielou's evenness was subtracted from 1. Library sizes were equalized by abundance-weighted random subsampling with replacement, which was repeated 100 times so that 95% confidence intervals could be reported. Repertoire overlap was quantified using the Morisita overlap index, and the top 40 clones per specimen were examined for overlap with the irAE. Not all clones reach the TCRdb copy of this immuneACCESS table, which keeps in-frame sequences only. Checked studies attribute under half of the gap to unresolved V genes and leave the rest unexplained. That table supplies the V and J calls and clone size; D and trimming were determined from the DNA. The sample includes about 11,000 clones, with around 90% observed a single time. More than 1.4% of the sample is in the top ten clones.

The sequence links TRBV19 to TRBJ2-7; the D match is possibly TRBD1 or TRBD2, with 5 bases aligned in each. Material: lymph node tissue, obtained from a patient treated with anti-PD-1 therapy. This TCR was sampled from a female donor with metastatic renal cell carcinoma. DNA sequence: TGTGCCAGTAGTCATCCCGGGACGATCTACGAGCAGTACTTC. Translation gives CASSHPGTIYEQYF.